This is a list of T cell receptor beta chains from one sample in a study of T cell changes during pregnancy in multiple sclerosis. The assay was immunoSEQ multiplex PCR, and TCRdb's table has in-frame clones only and misses some. The sample yields fewer than 55,000 clones, 85% to 95% seen once. The specimen was CD4+ T cells from peripheral blood mononuclear cells, collected in the third trimester of pregnancy. Source of these receptors: a female donor with multiple sclerosis, enrolled in a pregnancy study. Each CDR3 is given with its conserved first and last residue. The D gene is left open where the match is weak. Clone size appears in some rows only: once, few, many, or a class for an expanded clone.

.,TRBD1,TRBV7-2,TRBJ1-1,CASSLRTGAPEAFF,TGTGCCAGCAGCCTACGGACAGGGGCCCCTGAAGCTTTCTTT
.,.,TRBV12-5,TRBJ2-2,CASGGDTNTGELFF,TGTGCTAGTGGGGGGGACACCAACACCGGGGAGCTGTTTTTT
.,.,TRBV11-2,TRBJ1-4,CASSSTVEKLFF,TGTGCCAGCAGCTCCACAGTTGAAAAACTGTTTTTT
.,TRBD1,TRBV12-5,TRBJ1-5,CASGIDHTGGLSNQPQHF,TGTGCTAGTGGTATTGACCATACAGGGGGCTTGAGCAATCAGCCCCAGCATTTT
once,.,TRBV5-4,TRBJ1-5,CASAPGRDHQPQHF,TGTGCCAGCGCCCCCGGGAGGGACCATCAGCCCCAGCATTTT
.,.,TRBV4-1,TRBJ1-5,CASSPDGGKGQPQHF,TGCGCCAGCAGCCCCGATGGGGGGAAGGGTCAGCCCCAGCATTTT
.,.,TRBV19,TRBJ2-2,CASQNTGELFF,TGTGCCAGCCAGAACACCGGGGAGCTGTTTTTT
.,TRBD2,TRBV7-9,TRBJ2-3,CASSSRTSPNTDTQYF,TGTGCCAGCAGCTCAAGGACTAGTCCAAACACAGATACGCAGTATTTT
.,.,TRBV5-4,TRBJ2-5,CASSLYRGLVGETQYF,TGTGCCAGCAGCTTATATCGAGGACTGGTTGGAGAGACCCAGTACTTC
.,.,TRBV30,TRBJ1-4,CAWSDPGALATNEKLFF,TGTGCCTGGAGTGACCCGGGAGCCCTTGCAACTAATGAAAAACTGTTTTTT
.,TRBD1,TRBV18,TRBJ1-1,CASSLRGQGANTEAFF,TGTGCCAGCTCCCTGCGAGGACAGGGGGCTAACACTGAAGCTTTCTTT
.,TRBD2,TRBV5-8,TRBJ2-1,CASSFLGLADNEQFF,TGTGCCAGCAGCTTTTTGGGACTAGCGGACAATGAGCAGTTCTTC
.,TRBD1,TRBV11-2,TRBJ2-7,CASSLEGTGGGEQYF,TGTGCCAGCAGCTTAGAGGGGACAGGGGGCGGCGAGCAGTACTTC
.,TRBD1,TRBV18,TRBJ1-1,CASSPGTGGNTEAFF,TGTGCCAGCTCGCCCGGGACAGGGGGTAACACTGAAGCTTTCTTT
.,TRBD1,TRBV19,TRBJ2-3,CASSNDRGRVTDTQYF,TGTGCCAGTAGTAACGACAGGGGGCGAGTCACAGATACGCAGTATTTT
.,.,TRBV6-6,TRBJ2-6,CASSYGEFGGANVLTF,TGTGCCAGCAGTTACGGGGAGTTTGGTGGGGCCAACGTCCTGACTTTC
.,.,TRBV2,TRBJ1-3,CASSGAFGDTIYF,TGTGCCAGCAGTGGGGCCTTCGGGGACACCATATATTTT
.,TRBD1,TRBV5-4,TRBJ1-1,CASSLRDRGTEAFF,TGTGCCAGCAGCTTGAGGGACAGGGGAACGGAAGCTTTCTTT
.,TRBD2,TRBV19,TRBJ2-1,CASMGGFRNEQFF,TGTGCCAGTATGGGGGGGTTTCGGAATGAGCAGTTCTTC
.,TRBD1,TRBV18,TRBJ1-4,CASSPNRGPEKLFF,TGTGCCAGCTCACCAAACAGGGGGCCAGAAAAACTGTTTTTT
.,TRBD1,TRBV2,TRBJ1-5,CASRGDRGHQPQHF,TGTGCCAGCAGAGGGGACAGGGGGCATCAGCCCCAGCATTTT
.,TRBD1,TRBV6-9,TRBJ1-6,CASRDRGHNSPLHF,TGTGCCAGCAGGGACAGGGGGCATAATTCACCCCTCCACTTT
.,TRBD1,TRBV18,TRBJ1-5,CASSPKTGVQPQHF,TGTGCCAGCTCACCAAAAACAGGGGTTCAGCCCCAGCATTTT
once,.,TRBV5-1,TRBJ1-3,CASSLEGWGLSGNTIYF,TGCGCCAGCAGCTTGGAGGGATGGGGCCTCTCTGGAAACACCATATATTTT
.,.,TRBV10-1,TRBJ1-3,CASIYRVGNTIYF,TGCGCCAGCATTTACAGGGTTGGAAACACCATATATTTT
.,TRBD2,TRBV5-1,TRBJ2-1,CASSTGLAGVDEQFF,TGCGCCAGCAGCACCGGACTAGCGGGGGTAGATGAGCAGTTCTTC
.,.,TRBV5-1,TRBJ1-4,CASSDAGSNEKLFF,TGCGCCAGCAGCGACGCGGGCTCTAATGAAAAACTGTTTTTT
.,.,TRBV19,TRBJ1-1,CASSIDLPGGGSSTEAFF,TGTGCCAGTAGTATAGATCTTCCCGGGGGGGGATCTAGCACTGAAGCTTTCTTT
.,.,TRBV5-1,TRBJ1-1,CASATGRVNTEAFF,TGCGCCAGCGCTACAGGGAGGGTGAACACTGAAGCTTTCTTT
.,.,TRBV5-1,TRBJ2-2,CASSLAQAGGELFF,TGCGCCAGCAGCTTGGCGCAGGCGGGCGGGGAGCTGTTTTTT
once,TRBD1,TRBV30,TRBJ1-5,CAWAVRDSQPQHF,TGTGCCTGGGCCGTCCGGGACAGTCAGCCCCAGCATTTT
.,.,TRBV6-6,TRBJ1-1,CASSVLVRRPNTEAFF,TGTGCCAGCAGTGTGCTCGTCCGGCGGCCGAACACTGAAGCTTTCTTT
.,.,TRBV6-1,TRBJ2-1,CASSLWSSYNEQFF,TGTGCCAGCAGCCTATGGAGCTCCTACAATGAGCAGTTCTTC
.,TRBD2,TRBV15,TRBJ2-7,CATSSSGGETYEQYF,TGTGCCACCAGCAGTAGCGGGGGGGAGACCTACGAGCAGTACTTC
.,TRBD1,TRBV10-1,TRBJ2-7,CASSPGTGYEQYF,TGCGCCAGCAGCCCCGGGACAGGGTACGAGCAGTACTTC
.,.,TRBV5-1,TRBJ1-2,CASSEGQSLPYGYTF,TGCGCCAGCAGCGAGGGCCAATCCCTTCCCTATGGCTACACCTTC
.,TRBD1,TRBV9,TRBJ2-3,CASSVDQGATDTQYF,TGTGCCAGCAGCGTAGATCAGGGGGCGACAGATACGCAGTATTTT
.,.,TRBV18,TRBJ1-2,CASSHDSNYGYTF,TGTGCCAGCTCCCACGACAGTAACTATGGCTACACCTTC
.,.,TRBV5-6,TRBJ1-2,CASRDRRNYGYTF,TGTGCCAGCAGGGATCGGAGGAACTATGGCTACACCTTC
.,TRBD2,TRBV9,TRBJ2-1,CASSVEIAGYNEQFF,TGTGCCAGCAGCGTAGAGATAGCGGGATACAATGAGCAGTTCTTC
.,.,TRBV7-9,TRBJ1-1,CASRNIGPRLNTEAFF,TGTGCCAGCAGGAACATTGGGCCGAGACTGAACACTGAAGCTTTCTTT
.,TRBD1,TRBV19,TRBJ2-7,CASSIRDRAFEQYF,TGTGCCAGTAGTATACGGGACAGGGCTTTTGAGCAGTACTTC
once,TRBD2,TRBV9,TRBJ2-7,CASSVSAGGDYEQYF,TGTGCCAGCAGCGTATCGGCGGGGGGAGACTACGAGCAGTACTTC
.,.,TRBV21-1,TRBJ1-1,CASSIQAGQGNTEAFF,TGTGCCAGCAGCATCCAGGCGGGACAGGGTAACACTGAAGCTTTCTTT
.,.,TRBV6-6,TRBJ1-1,CASSPYTEAFF,TGTGCCAGCAGCCCGTACACTGAAGCTTTCTTT
once,.,TRBV6-5,TRBJ1-1,CASWGFIISGTEAFF,TGTGCCAGCTGGGGTTTCATCATCAGCGGCACTGAAGCTTTCTTT
.,TRBD1,TRBV7-3,TRBJ1-1,CASSSHTGDTEAFF,TGTGCCAGCAGCTCCCATACAGGGGACACTGAAGCTTTCTTT
.,TRBD1,TRBV10-3,TRBJ1-2,CAISASLQGGSYTF,TGTGCCATCAGTGCCTCGTTACAGGGGGGAAGCTACACCTTC
.,.,TRBV19,TRBJ1-6,CASNSGSNSPLHF,TGTGCCAGTAATAGCGGCAGTAATTCACCCCTCCACTTT
.,.,TRBV9,TRBJ2-5,CASSVGGRVGETQYF,TGTGCCAGCAGCGTAGGAGGCAGGGTTGGAGAGACCCAGTACTTC
.,TRBD2,TRBV7-2,TRBJ2-5,CASSLPPGGGISETQYF,TGTGCCAGCAGCTTACCCCCCGGCGGGGGGATTTCAGAGACCCAGTACTTC
.,.,TRBV27,TRBJ1-1,CASTAGVNTEAFF,TGTGCCAGCACCGCAGGGGTGAACACTGAAGCTTTCTTT
.,.,TRBV13,TRBJ1-2,CASSIGENNYGYTF,TGTGCCAGCAGTATCGGGGAGAATAACTATGGCTACACCTTC